The table lists the clone carrying this T cell receptor (beta chain) with a few counts. This sample stems from a study of technical replicates of blood from several donors. Sequencing used immunoSEQ multiplex PCR; TCRdb keeps in-frame clones, though not all of them. Found here are 85,000 to 100,000 clones, approximately 96% of them singletons; the top ten hold 0.2% to 0.25%. Trimming left V 4 bases short and J 3 bases short, with 6 bases between. The CDR3 is 12 amino acids. The germline V gene encodes CDR1 MGHRA and CDR2 YSYEKL. The source of this sequence is a human donor in good health. Sequenced material: T cells isolated from PBMCs. The V and J genes are TRBV4-1 and TRBJ1-1; D remains ambiguous. The CDR3 DNA sequence: TGCGCCAGCAGCCTTCAGGACACTGAAGCTTTCTTT. Translating gives CASSLQDTEAFF.